The present T cell receptor (beta chain) was sequenced within a study of blood T cells in healthy people across ages. The germline V gene encodes CDR1 SGHTA and CDR2 FQGNSA. This CDR3 spans 16 amino acids. This clonotype came up a few times. Its antigen is as yet unknown. At one boundary the junction diverges from the germline segment, which might be a read error. Study observations and caveats: TCR beta diversity, measured per million T cells, fell in a roughly linear way with age. For the donors, CMV status was unknown and possibly confounded expanded clonotype changes. TCR beta diversity was tightly associated with the proportion of naive T cells.

For the second PCR, which ran for roughly 6 to 12 cycles, a sample-barcoded 5' primer and a J-beta primer mix were used. One entry per CDR3 protein results from TCRdb running MiXCR on the 5' RACE reads. Of around 990,000 distinct CDR3 sequences in the sample, about two fifths were seen once. This TCR came from a man aged 18 to 30 in good health. The chain has TRBV7-2 and TRBJ2-4; D may correspond to TRBD1 or TRBD2 (5 bases each). Sequencing was done on a sample of blood. The CDR3 DNA follows: TGTGCCAGTAGCTTAGCTGGGGGACGGTCCAAAAACATTCAGTACTTC. This translates into CASSLAGGRSKNIQYF.